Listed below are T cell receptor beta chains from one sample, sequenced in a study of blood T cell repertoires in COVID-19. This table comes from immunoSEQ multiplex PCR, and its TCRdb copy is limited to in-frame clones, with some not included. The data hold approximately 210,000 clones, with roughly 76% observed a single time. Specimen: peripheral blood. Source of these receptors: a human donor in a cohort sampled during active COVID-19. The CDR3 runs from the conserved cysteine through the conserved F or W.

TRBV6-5,CASSYREGNTIYF
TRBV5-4,CASSSTSGRTGELFF
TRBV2,CASSEELGTEAFF
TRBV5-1,CASSLVAGGTGELFF
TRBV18,CASSRQGLVVTNEKLFF
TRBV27,CASSRGLAGVRNEQFF
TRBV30,CARRSSGPYNEQFF
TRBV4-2,CASVASGYGTDTQYF
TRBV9,CASSVPSANTGELFF
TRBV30,CAWSPGQGWHTEAFF
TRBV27,CASSPRTGSGNTIYF
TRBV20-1,CSASAPRELEEQYF
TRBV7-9,CASSLERDTQYF
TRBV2,CASSVQGAVYEQYF
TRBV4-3,CASSQDGVYEKLFF
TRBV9,CASSVRQGADTQYF
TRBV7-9,CASSPMGAATEAFF
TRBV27,CASNIGNSGAYNEQFF
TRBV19,CASSPPGQGRYTF
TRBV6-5,CASSSRSVGGYEQYF
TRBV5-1,CASSFRLAGANEQFF
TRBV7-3,CASSLGNSGSNEQFF
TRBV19,CASGPGGNGYTF
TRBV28,CASSFSFQETQYF
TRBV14,CASSSGRGYNEQFF
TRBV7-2,CASSLMGQMAGNQPQHF
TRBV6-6,CASSYSDTEPYEQYF
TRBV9,CASSVGGMRDEQYF
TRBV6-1,CASSERGLQYF
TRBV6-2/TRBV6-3,CASSHRLAFSYEQYF
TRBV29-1,CSVGQGGSTEAFF
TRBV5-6,CASGGGAYEQYF
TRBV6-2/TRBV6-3,CASSDPGTGVYGYTF